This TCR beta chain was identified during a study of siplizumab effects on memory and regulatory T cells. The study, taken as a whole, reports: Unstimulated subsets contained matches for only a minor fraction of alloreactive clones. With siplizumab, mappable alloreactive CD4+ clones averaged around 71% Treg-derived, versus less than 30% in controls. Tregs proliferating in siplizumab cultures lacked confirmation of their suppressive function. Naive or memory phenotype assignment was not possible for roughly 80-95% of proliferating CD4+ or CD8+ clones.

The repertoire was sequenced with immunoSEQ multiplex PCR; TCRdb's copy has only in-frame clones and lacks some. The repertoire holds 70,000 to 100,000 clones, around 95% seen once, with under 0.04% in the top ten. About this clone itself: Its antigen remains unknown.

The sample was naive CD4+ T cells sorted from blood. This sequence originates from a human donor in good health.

Here the CDR3 reads CASSQENAAVNQPQHF. CDR3 DNA: TGTGCCAGCAGCCAAGAAAATGCGGCCGTGAATCAGCCCCAGCATTTT. The chain carries TRBV4-2 and TRBJ1-5; D not certain. The V gene lost 0 bases and the J gene lost 4 bases, with 13 bases spanning the gap. Germline loops: CDR1 LGHNA, CDR2 YNFKEQ. The CDR3 runs to 16 residues.